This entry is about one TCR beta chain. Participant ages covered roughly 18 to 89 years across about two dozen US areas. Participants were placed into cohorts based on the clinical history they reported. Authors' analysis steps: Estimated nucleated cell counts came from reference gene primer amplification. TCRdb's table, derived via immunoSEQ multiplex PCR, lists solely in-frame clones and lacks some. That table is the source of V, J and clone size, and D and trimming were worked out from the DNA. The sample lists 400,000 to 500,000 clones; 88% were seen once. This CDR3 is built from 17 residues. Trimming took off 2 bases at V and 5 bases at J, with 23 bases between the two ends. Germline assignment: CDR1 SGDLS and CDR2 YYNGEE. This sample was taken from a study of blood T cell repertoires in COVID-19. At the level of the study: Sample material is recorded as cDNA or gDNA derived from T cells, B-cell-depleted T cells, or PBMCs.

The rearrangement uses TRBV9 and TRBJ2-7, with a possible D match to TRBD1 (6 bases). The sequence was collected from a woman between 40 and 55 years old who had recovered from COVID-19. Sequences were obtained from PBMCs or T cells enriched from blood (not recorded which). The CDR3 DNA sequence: TGTGCCAGCAGCGTCACCCCAGGGGCCCAGGGAATCCACGAGCAGTACTTC. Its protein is CASSVTPGAQGIHEQYF.